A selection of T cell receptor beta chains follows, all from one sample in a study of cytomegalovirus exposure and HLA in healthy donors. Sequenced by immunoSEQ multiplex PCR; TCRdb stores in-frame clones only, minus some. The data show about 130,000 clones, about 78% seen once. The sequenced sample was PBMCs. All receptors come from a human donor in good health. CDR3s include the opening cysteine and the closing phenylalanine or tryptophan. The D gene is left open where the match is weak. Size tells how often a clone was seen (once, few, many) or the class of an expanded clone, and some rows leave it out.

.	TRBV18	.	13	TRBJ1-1	CASSLGQNTEAFF	TGTGCCAGCTCACTGGGACAAAACACTGAAGCTTTCTTT
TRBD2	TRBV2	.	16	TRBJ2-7	CASSELRTSGIYEQYF	TGTGCCAGCAGTGAACTGCGGACTAGCGGAATCTACGAGCAGTACTTC
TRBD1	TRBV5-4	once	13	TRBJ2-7	CASSLGGQYEQYF	TGTGCCAGCAGCTTGGGGGGACAGTACGAGCAGTACTTC
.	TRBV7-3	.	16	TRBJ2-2	CASSLEGGQLSGELFF	TGTGCCAGCAGCTTAGAGGGTGGACAGTTGTCCGGGGAGCTGTTTTTT
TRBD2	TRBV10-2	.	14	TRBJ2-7	CASSALAGAYEQYF	TGCGCCAGCAGTGCCCTAGCGGGAGCCTACGAGCAGTACTTC
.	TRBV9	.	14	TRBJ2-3	CASSLGLLTDTQYF	TGTGCCAGCAGCCTAGGACTGCTAACAGATACGCAGTATTTT
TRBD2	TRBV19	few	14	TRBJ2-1	CASSPRTSGTEQFF	TGTGCCAGTAGTCCCCGGACTAGCGGGACTGAGCAGTTCTTC
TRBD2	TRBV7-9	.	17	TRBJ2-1	CASSSSSGTRPGNEQFF	TGTGCCAGCAGCTCATCCTCCGGGACTAGACCCGGCAATGAGCAGTTCTTC
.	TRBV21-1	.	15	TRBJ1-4	CASSTDRGRWLELFF	TGTGCCAGCAGCACTGACAGGGGGCGGTGGTTGGAACTGTTTTTT
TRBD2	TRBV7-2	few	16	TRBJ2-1	CASSLGGSGGYNEQFF	TGTGCCAGCAGCTTAGGAGGAAGCGGGGGCTACAATGAGCAGTTCTTC
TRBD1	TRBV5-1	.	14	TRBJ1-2	CASSTGQAVEGYTF	TGCGCCAGCAGCACAGGACAGGCGGTGGAGGGCTACACCTTC
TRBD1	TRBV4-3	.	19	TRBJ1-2	CASSQATGDPSHPPYGYTF	TGCGCCAGCAGCCAGGCGACAGGGGATCCCTCTCACCCCCCCTATGGCTACACCTTC
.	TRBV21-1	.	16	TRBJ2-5	CASSKAWAGWQETQYF	TGTGCCAGCAGCAAAGCATGGGCGGGATGGCAAGAGACCCAGTACTTC
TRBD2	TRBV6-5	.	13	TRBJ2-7	CATLSGSSYEQYF	TGTGCCACCCTGAGCGGGAGCTCCTACGAGCAGTACTTC
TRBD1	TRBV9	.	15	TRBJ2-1	CASSVGTGSNNEQFF	TGTGCCAGCAGCGTAGGGACAGGGAGTAACAATGAGCAGTTCTTC
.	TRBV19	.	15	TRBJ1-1	CASSIVWGGLTEAFF	TGTGCCAGTAGTATAGTGTGGGGGGGCTTGACTGAAGCTTTCTTT
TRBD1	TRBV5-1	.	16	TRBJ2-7	CASSPQRQGPSYEQYF	TGCGCCAGCAGCCCCCAAAGACAGGGTCCCTCCTACGAGCAGTACTTC
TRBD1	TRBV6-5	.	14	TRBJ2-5	CASSDSTGERTQYF	TGTGCCAGCAGTGACTCGACAGGGGAGCGGACCCAGTACTTC
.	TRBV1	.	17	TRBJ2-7	CTSSSGTSGGLPYEQYF	TGCACCAGCAGCTCCGGGACTAGCGGGGGCCTCCCCTACGAGCAGTACTTC
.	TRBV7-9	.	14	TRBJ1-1	CASSFLGMNTEAFF	TGTGCCAGCAGCTTTCTCGGGATGAACACTGAAGCTTTCTTT
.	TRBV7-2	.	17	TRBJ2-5	CASSLFGRDTTRETQYF	TGTGCCAGCAGCTTATTTGGTCGGGACACCACGAGGGAGACCCAGTACTTC
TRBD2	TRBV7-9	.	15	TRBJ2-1	CASSRRLAGGIEQFF	TGTGCCAGCAGCCGGAGACTAGCGGGAGGGATAGAGCAGTTCTTC
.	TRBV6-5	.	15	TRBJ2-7	CASSYGTIGRYEQYF	TGTGCCAGCAGTTATGGGACAATCGGACGGTACGAGCAGTACTTC
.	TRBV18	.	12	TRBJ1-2	CASSPGQGGYTF	TGTGCCAGCTCACCGGGGCAAGGCGGCTACACCTTC
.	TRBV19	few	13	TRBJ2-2	CASSGSETGELFF	TGTGCCAGTAGCGGGAGTGAAACCGGGGAGCTGTTTTTT
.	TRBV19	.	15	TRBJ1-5	CASSPGLHYNQPQHF	TGTGCCAGTAGTCCGGGACTCCACTACAATCAGCCCCAGCATTTT
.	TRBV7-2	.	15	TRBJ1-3	CASSPSGASGNTIYF	TGTGCCAGCTCACCGAGCGGGGCTTCTGGAAACACCATATATTTT
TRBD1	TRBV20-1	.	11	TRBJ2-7	CSATDRGEQYF	TGCAGTGCTACGGACAGGGGAGAGCAGTACTTC
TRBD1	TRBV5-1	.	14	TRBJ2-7	CASSWTGIGYEQYF	TGCGCCAGCAGCTGGACAGGGATAGGTTACGAGCAGTACTTC
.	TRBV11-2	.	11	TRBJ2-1	CASIGGNEQFF	TGTGCCAGCATAGGAGGCAATGAGCAGTTCTTC
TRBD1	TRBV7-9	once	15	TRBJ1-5	CASSSQQGASQPQHF	TGTGCCAGCAGCTCACAACAGGGGGCGAGTCAGCCCCAGCATTTT
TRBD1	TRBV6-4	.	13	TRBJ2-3	CASSRDSPDTQYF	TGTGCCAGCAGTCGGGACAGTCCAGATACGCAGTATTTT
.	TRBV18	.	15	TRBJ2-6	CASSLFGAGANVLTF	TGTGCCAGCTCGCTCTTTGGGGCCGGGGCCAACGTCCTGACTTTC
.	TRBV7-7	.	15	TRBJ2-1	CASSLEVSGNNEQFF	TGTGCCAGCAGCTTAGAAGTTAGCGGTAACAATGAGCAGTTCTTC
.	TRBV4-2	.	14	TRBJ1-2	CASSQEAGQDGYTF	TGTGCCAGCAGCCAAGAGGCGGGGCAGGATGGCTACACCTTC